This T cell receptor beta chain stems from a study of response to subunit inactivated influenza vaccine. The CDR3 sequence is 14 residues long. CDR1 and CDR2 (germline): SGHTA, FQGNSA. Deletions cut 4 bases from V and 4 bases from J, with 13 bases between. This clonotype came up many times. In TCRdb, the RT-PCR reads were re-called with MiXCR into one record per CDR3 protein. Seen here are just under 550,000 distinct CDR3 sequences, roughly 25% observed once, and the top ten hold about 3%. The same data also went into a second study, on T cells expressing NK-cell markers. That work contributes: The cDNA for TCR beta came from 5'RACE template switching with UMIs.

The TCR sequence derives from a man between 45 and 60 years old who received an inactivated influenza vaccine. The chain has TRBV7-2 and TRBJ2-5; perhaps TRBD1 as D (5 bases). The sample in question was CD4+ T cells sorted from PBMCs, obtained 11 to 12 days after vaccination. CDR3 sequence: CASSSDSRPETQYF. The CDR3 DNA is TGTGCCAGCAGCTCCGACAGCCGTCCAGAGACCCAGTACTTC.